This entry lists 4 T cell receptor beta chains sequenced from one sample in a study of control samples from healthy donors and cancer patients (TCRdb year 2020). Libraries were made using the immunoSEQ multiplex PCR assay. The table comes from immuneACCESS by way of TCRdb, which keeps in-frame sequences with V and J called. Part of the clones is missing from these tables; in studies checked, under half for an unresolved V gene and the rest for unknown reasons. For this sample there are around 170,000 clones; 88% appear just once. The top ten hold about 5.3% of the sample. The specimen was blood. The receptors were gathered from a woman in her 30s in good health.

The V and J genes are TRBV6-6 and TRBJ1-6; 7 nucleotides align to TRBD1. Germline trimming cut 5 bases from V and 0 bases from J; bases unmatched to any gene: 10. Germline V gives CDR1 MNHNY, CDR2 SVGAGI (reference sequence). The length of the CDR3 is 18 residues. The CDR3: CASSPRQGRSSYNSPLHF. For the CDR3, the DNA is TGTGCCAGCAGTCCGAGACAGGGTAGAAGCTCCTATAATTCACCCCTCCACTTT.

The table lists this clone with a few counts. The chain is built from TRBV18 and TRBJ1-3; unclear D gene. V was trimmed by 2 bases and J by 0 bases, leaving 8 bases between them. This CDR3 has 15 amino acids. Germline V gene data show CDR1 as KGHSH and CDR2 as LQKENI. Here the CDR3 reads CASSPIGSSGNTIYF. DNA of the CDR3: TGTGCCAGCTCACCAATAGGGTCCTCTGGAAACACCATATATTTT.

V and J are TRBV29-1 and TRBJ2-5, with 7 positions matching TRBD2. V gave up 5 bases and J gave up 5 bases; unmatched junction bases: 5. The CDR3 contains 12 residues. Germline V gene lookup returns CDR1 SQVTM and CDR2 ANQGSEA. DNA for the CDR3: TGCAGCGTTTGGACTAGTTTCGAGACCCAGTACTTC. The encoded protein is CSVWTSFETQYF.

The chain uses TRBV10-3 and TRBJ2-2; perhaps TRBD1 as D (5 bases). This CDR3 is 14 amino acids long. The V and J ends lost 10 bases and 1 base respectively, with 13 bases between them. Looked up from germline, CDR1 is ENHRY and CDR2 is SYGVKD. CDR3 in amino acids: CATTMTVNTGELFF. CDR3 DNA: TGTGCCACAACCATGACAGTGAACACCGGGGAGCTGTTTTTT.